A selection of T cell receptor beta chains follows, all from one sample in a study of response to subunit inactivated influenza vaccine. MiXCR, applied by TCRdb to the RT-PCR reads, yields one record per CDR3 protein. The sample records around 710,000 distinct CDR3 sequences, approximately 13% being singletons. The source was PBMCs from blood, collected around 15 days before vaccination. Receptors originate from a man aged 50 to 60 who received an inactivated influenza vaccine. Both conserved end residues are part of each CDR3. D genes are given only for firm matches. Clone size appears in some rows only: once, few, many, or a class for an expanded clone.

V	J	D	size	CDR3	DNA
TRBV7-9	TRBJ2-3	TRBD1	few	CASSLRRTGSDTQYF	TGTGCCAGCAGCTTGAGGAGGACAGGGTCAGATACGCAGTATTTT
TRBV6-5	TRBJ2-3	TRBD2	many	CASSTWGTSGTDTQYF	TGTGCCAGCAGTACTTGGGGGACTAGCGGGACAGATACGCAGTATTTT
TRBV7-3	TRBJ1-1	TRBD1	once	CASSSTGGATEAFF	TGTGCCAGCAGCTCAACAGGGGGCGCGACTGAAGCTTTCTTT
TRBV6-2/TRBV6-3	TRBJ2-1	TRBD2	many	CASRSSGGMPYNEQFF	TGTGCCAGCAGGTCTAGCGGGGGCATGCCCTACAATGAGCAGTTCTTC
TRBV12-3/TRBV12-4	TRBJ2-7	.	few	CASSLARGGGYEQYF	TGTGCCAGCAGTTTAGCCAGGGGAGGTGGCTACGAGCAGTACTTC
TRBV20-1	TRBJ2-3	.	.	CSARDMLLYTDTQYF	TGCAGTGCTAGAGATATGTTACTATACACAGATACGCAGTATTTT
TRBV5-4	TRBJ2-1	.	.	CASSSPTESYNEQFF	TGTGCCAGCAGCTCCCCTACGGAATCCTACAATGAGCAGTTCTTC
TRBV7-6	TRBJ2-5	.	.	CASSTGTRETQYF	TGTGCCAGCAGCACCGGGACTCGGGAGACCCAGTACTTC
TRBV7-2	TRBJ1-1	TRBD1	few	CASSIRQGDTEAFF	TGTGCCAGCAGCATCCGACAGGGGGACACTGAAGCTTTCTTT
TRBV20-1	TRBJ1-1	.	many	CSARTGRNTEAFF	TGCAGTGCGCGAACAGGGAGAAACACTGAAGCTTTCTTT
TRBV7-8	TRBJ2-2	.	once	CASSLAPGGMPTGELFF	TGTGCCAGCAGCTTAGCCCCTGGCGGAATGCCAACCGGGGAGCTGTTTTTT
TRBV10-3	TRBJ2-3	.	few	CAISRTTSRTDTQYF	TGTGCCATCAGCAGGACGACAAGCCGCACAGATACGCAGTATTTT
TRBV7-8	TRBJ2-1	.	.	CASTPRVLTHGEQFF	TGTGCCAGCACCCCACGGGTTCTAACTCATGGTGAGCAGTTCTTC
TRBV5-6	TRBJ2-2	TRBD2	few	CASSVRLAGDGTGELFF	TGTGCCAGCAGCGTCAGACTAGCGGGAGACGGCACCGGGGAGCTGTTTTTT
TRBV29-1	TRBJ2-1	TRBD2	many	CSVEEALAGASSYNEQFF	TGCAGCGTTGAAGAAGCTCTAGCGGGGGCCAGCTCCTACAATGAGCAGTTCTTC
TRBV6-1	TRBJ2-7	.	few	CASSPQRVGEQYF	TGTGCCAGCAGTCCTCAGCGGGTGGGCGAGCAGTACTTC
TRBV28	TRBJ2-7	TRBD1	.	CASSPTGQGYYEQYF	TGTGCCAGCAGTCCCACGGGACAGGGTTACTACGAGCAGTACTTC
TRBV15	TRBJ2-2	.	few	CATSRDNPIAGELFF	TGTGCCACCAGCAGAGATAACCCGATCGCCGGGGAGCTGTTTTTT
TRBV28	TRBJ2-3	TRBD2	few	CASSPIGAGFQDTQYF	TGTGCCAGCAGTCCCATCGGAGCGGGATTCCAAGATACGCAGTATTTT
TRBV10-1	TRBJ2-2	.	.	CASSGGKGVTGELFF	TGCGCCAGCAGTGGCGGCAAAGGGGTCACCGGGGAGCTGTTTTTT
TRBV21-1	TRBJ2-1	.	.	CASRSAGVPYNEQFF	TGTGCCAGCAGATCGGCGGGGGTCCCCTACAATGAGCAGTTCTTC
TRBV6-1	TRBJ2-5	TRBD2	few	CASSIREGKETQYF	TGTGCCAGCTCAATACGGGAGGGTAAAGAGACCCAGTACTTC
TRBV4-3	TRBJ2-3	.	.	CASSQDGTSSTDTQYF	TGCGCCAGCAGCCAAGACGGGACCTCCAGCACAGATACGCAGTATTTT
TRBV15	TRBJ2-7	TRBD2	many	CATSRVGLAGDEQYF	TGTGCCACCAGCAGAGTGGGTCTAGCGGGAGACGAGCAGTACTTC
TRBV29-1	TRBJ1-1	.	many	CSVERVAGTEAFF	TGCAGCGTTGAGCGGGTGGCAGGCACTGAAGCTTTCTTT
TRBV20-1	TRBJ2-3	.	.	CSANRPAGSTDTQYF	TGCAGTGCCAACAGGCCAGCGGGTAGCACAGATACGCAGTATTTT
TRBV28	TRBJ1-2	.	few	CASSPLGAKGSHGYTF	TGTGCCAGCAGTCCCCTGGGGGCTAAAGGGAGTCACGGCTACACCTTC